These 24 T cell receptor beta chains originate from one sample sequenced in a study of T cells in Graves' hyperthyroidism and ophthalmopathy. The TCR beta CDR3 regions underwent amplification using RNA transcripts as the source. Using the HTBI primer set, a first-round RT-PCR was run on the TCR CDR3. TCRdb re-derived calls from the multiplex PCR reads in MiXCR, one entry per CDR3 protein. This sample has roughly 240,000 distinct CDR3 sequences, with 24% found just once. Source material: blood. The receptors were sampled from a middle-aged woman with Graves' ophthalmopathy.

At least ten counts were recorded for this clonotype. The rearrangement joins TRBV7-6 to TRBJ2-2; 12 bases line up with TRBD2. The J segment lost 3 bases and the V segment lost 5 bases, leaving 4 bases of the junction unmatched. Per the germline V gene, CDR1 is SGHVS and CDR2 is FNYEAQ. The CDR3 totals 16 residues. DNA of the CDR3: TGTGCCAGCAGCCCCTCTAGCGGGGGGGACACCGGGGAGCTGTTTTTT. It is translated as CASSPSSGGDTGELFF.

This clonotype was detected many times. The CDR3 spells CASSYGREYQETQYF. CDR3 nucleotide sequence: TGTGCCAGCAGTTACGGGCGGGAGTACCAAGAGACCCAGTACTTC. This sequence joins TRBV6-5 and TRBJ2-5; 7 bases agree with TRBD2. CDR3 length: 15 residues. V shed 2 bases, J shed 0 bases, and the junction held 3 bases outside the gene matches. The germline CDR1 and CDR2 sequences are MNHEY and SVGAGI.

This clonotype was counted ten times or more. The V call is TRBV29-1, the J call TRBJ2-1; D is undetermined. The CDR3 covers 14 residues. Germline values: CDR1 SQVTM, CDR2 ANQGSEA. V lost 0 bases, J lost 8 bases, and 14 bases lay in between. CDR3 sequence reads: CSVEDRLGRDEQFF. CDR3 in DNA: TGCAGCGTTGAAGATCGGCTAGGCCGGGATGAGCAGTTCTTC.

This clonotype was seen many times. The chain combines TRBV28 with TRBJ1-1; maybe TRBD1 (6 bases). The V and J ends lost 6 bases and 1 base respectively, with 12 bases between them. Germline assignment: CDR1 MDHEN and CDR2 SYDVKM. The CDR3 has 14 residues. The CDR3 coding sequence is TGTGCCAGCAGGCCATTACAGGGGAACACTGAAGCTTTCTTT. This gives the protein CASRPLQGNTEAFF.

The chain uses TRBV20-1 and TRBJ1-2; D is uncertain. The V end lost 8 bases, the J end lost 11 bases, and 27 bases lay between the germline ends. The germline V gene has CDR1 DFQATT and CDR2 SNEGSKA (reference sequence). The CDR3 spans 14 residues. The CDR3 nucleotides are TGCAGTACCAGCCAAGTCCCCCATAAATTTGATTACACCTTC. It is translated as CSTSQVPHKFDYTF.

This clonotype was seen repeatedly, ten times or more. The V and J genes are TRBV6-5 and TRBJ1-1; tentatively, D is TRBD1 (6 bases). Trimming removed 10 bases at V and 2 bases at J, with 17 bases between. Germline loops: CDR1 MNHEY, CDR2 SVGAGI. The CDR3 has 14 amino acids. CDR3 sequence (DNA): TGTGCCACCACTCAGGGGTGGCGAAACACTGAAGCTTTCTTT. Its protein product is CATTQGWRNTEAFF.

This clonotype was seen more than once but under ten times. A much larger clone lies one base from this, so it may be a read error. The chain couples TRBV9 to TRBJ2-5, with D perhaps TRBD1 (6 bases). The CDR3 totals 15 residues. From germline, CDR1 is SGDLS and CDR2 YYNGEE. In DNA form, the CDR3 reads TGTGCCAACAGCGTACAGGGACACCCTCAAGAGACCCAGTACTTC. As protein: CANSVQGHPQETQYF.

Only a few counts were recorded for this clonotype. CDR3 sequence (DNA): TGTGCCAGCAGCCAAACACACCTCCGGGAGCAGTACTTC. It is translated as CASSQTHLREQYF. The chain links TRBV14 to TRBJ2-7, with D hard to call. This CDR3 comprises 13 residues. Germline V gene sequence: CDR1 SGHDN, CDR2 FVKESK. The V and J ends lost 2 bases and 7 bases respectively, with 12 bases between them.

This clonotype has at least ten counts. The gene calls are TRBV20-1 and TRBJ1-5; D uncertain. The germline gives CDR1 DFQATT, CDR2 SNEGSKA (reference sequence). The CDR3 sequence is 15 residues long. Trimming stripped 5 bases from V and 0 bases from J, with 14 bases between. CDR3 in DNA: TGCAGTGCTCCCCGTTCCTCCGGTAGCAATCAGCCCCAGCATTTT. Its protein product is CSAPRSSGSNQPQHF.

This clonotype was detected many times. The genes are TRBV29-1 and TRBJ1-1; tentative D call: TRBD1 (5 bases). V lost 7 bases to trimming and J lost 3 bases, with 15 bases between them. The CDR3 has 13 amino acids. Germline CDR1 is SQVTM and CDR2 is ANQGSEA. The CDR3 here is CSARDLRDTEAFF. CDR3 nucleotides: TGCAGCGCTAGGGACCTTAGGGACACTGAAGCTTTCTTT.

This clonotype has at least ten counts. V usage is TRBV12-3 or TRBV12-4 and J usage is TRBJ1-1; possibly TRBD1 for D (6 bases). The CDR3 runs to 15 residues. The ends were cut back, 5 bases at V and 0 bases at J, with 13 bases in the middle. CDR3 nucleotides: TGTGCCAGCAGTCCCCGGCAGGGGATGAACACTGAAGCTTTCTTT. Amino acid sequence: CASSPRQGMNTEAFF.

Ten or more counts support this clonotype. The chain couples TRBV29-1 to TRBJ2-7; D gene uncertain. This CDR3 contains 12 residues. Per the germline V gene, CDR1 is SQVTM and CDR2 is ANQGSEA. V was trimmed by 4 bases and J by 1 base, leaving 8 bases between them. The CDR3: CSVAFDSYEQYF. DNA for the CDR3: TGCAGCGTTGCGTTTGATTCCTACGAGCAGTACTTC.

This clonotype was found many times. V usage is TRBV7-8 and J usage is TRBJ2-7; a weak D match, TRBD1 (5 bases). Per germline, CDR1 SGHVS and CDR2 FQNEAQ. V dropped 1 base and J dropped 3 bases, with 13 bases sitting between them. CDR3 length: 15 residues. The CDR3 sequence: CASSLGLGQLYEQYF. Here the CDR3 DNA reads TGTGCCAGCAGCTTAGGGTTGGGGCAGCTCTACGAGCAGTACTTC.

This clonotype occurred many times. V gene TRBV9 combines with J gene TRBJ1-2, with a tentative D call TRBD1 (5 bases). V lost 0 bases and J lost 4, with 22 bases in between. Germline CDR1 reads SGDLS; CDR2 reads YYNGEE. The CDR3 has 18 residues. CDR3 amino acids: CASSVAGGGQGGGYGYTF. The CDR3 DNA reads as TGTGCCAGCAGCGTAGCAGGAGGAGGGCAGGGAGGCGGCTATGGCTACACCTTC.

With respect to this clonotype: Sequence at one end of the junction differs from germline and may be a read error. The rearrangement uses TRBV4-2 and TRBJ1-2, with D unresolved. The CDR3 is 14 residues long. Germline V CDR1 and CDR2: LGHNA, YNFKEQ. The CDR3 protein is CASSQGGPGDGYNF. The DNA of the CDR3 is TGTGCCAGCAGCCAAGGCGGACCAGGAGATGGCTACAACTTC.

The sample holds many counts of this clonotype. The rearrangement links TRBV5-1 to TRBJ1-6; D gene ambiguous. CDR3 size: 13 residues. Germline V gives CDR1 SGHRS, CDR2 YFSETQ. Trimming removed 0 bases at V and 7 bases at J, with 5 bases between. The CDR3 coding sequence is TGCGCCAGCAGCTTGGAAGGCAATTCACCCCTCCACTTT. Protein sequence: CASSLEGNSPLHF.

The genes are TRBV6-1 and TRBJ2-5, with 9 bases aligning to TRBD2. V trimming: 4 bases; J trimming: 4 bases; junction bases outside the gene matches: 10. Germline lookup yields CDR1 MNHNS and CDR2 SASEGT. CDR3 length: 16 residues. CDR3 protein: CASSAGPSGIVETQYF. CDR3 nucleotides: TGTGCCAGCAGTGCGGGGCCTAGCGGGATCGTAGAGACCCAGTACTTC.

The rearrangement links TRBV20-1 to TRBJ1-2; unclear D gene. Germline CDR1 reads DFQATT; CDR2 reads SNEGSKA (reference sequence). V lost 3 bases and J lost 6, with 8 bases in between. This CDR3 comprises 11 residues. In nucleotides, the CDR3 is TGCAGTGCTAGGAGAGGGAATGGCTACACCTTC. This codes for CSARRGNGYTF.

The chain joins TRBV15 to TRBJ1-1; D unresolved. The CDR3 loop spans 15 amino acids. Trimming took off 0 bases at V and 6 bases at J, with 14 bases between the two ends. Germline values: CDR1 LNHNV, CDR2 YYDKDF (reference sequence). The CDR3 DNA reads as TGTGCCACCAGCAGAGACCTCGGACCGGCGGCTGAAGCTTTCTTT. Residues: CATSRDLGPAAEAFF.

The J gene is TRBJ1-2, the V gene TRBV12-3 or TRBV12-4; tentatively, D is TRBD1 (6 bases). CDR3 length equals 14 residues. Trimming took off 5 bases at V and 1 base at J, with 11 bases between the two ends. CDR3 amino acids: CASSPRTDNYGYTF. The CDR3 bases are TGTGCCAGCAGTCCAAGGACAGATAACTATGGCTACACCTTC.

This clonotype was counted at least ten times. Here the CDR3 DNA reads TGTGCCAGCAACCGACCAGATGCAGGGCCGTCCTACGAGCAGTACTTC. Translation: CASNRPDAGPSYEQYF. The chain links TRBV28 to TRBJ2-7; perhaps TRBD1 as D (5 bases). Germline V CDR1 and CDR2: MDHEN, SYDVKM. V was trimmed by 7 bases and J by 1 base, leaving 20 bases between them. This CDR3 contains 16 residues. The full variable domain, completed using reference TRBV28 and TRBJ2-7, is DVKVTQSSRYLVKRTGEKVFLECVQDMDHENMFWYRQDPGLGLRLIYFSYDVKMKEKGDIPEGYSVSREKKERFSLILESASTNQTSMYLCASNRPDAGPSYEQYFGPGTRLTVT.

The CDR3, as DNA: TGTGCCAGCAGAGGACGGGAGAATCAGCCCCAGCATTTT. Translated, it gives CASRGRENQPQHF. The chain has TRBV6-1 and TRBJ1-5, with D hard to call. The germline CDR1 and CDR2 sequences are MNHNS and SASEGT. This CDR3 has 13 residues. Trimming stripped 6 bases from V and 4 bases from J, with 10 bases between.

This clonotype has at least ten counts. V gene TRBV28 combines with J gene TRBJ1-3; D is possibly TRBD1 (5 bases). The V and J ends lost 5 bases and 3 bases respectively, with 17 bases between them. CDR3 size: 16 residues. The germline V gene encodes CDR1 MDHEN and CDR2 SYDVKM. The chain's CDR3 is CASSPRTGAGGNTIYF. CDR3 in DNA: TGTGCCAGCAGTCCCCGGACCGGGGCAGGTGGAAACACCATATATTTT. Variable domain in full (rest from reference TRBV28 and TRBJ1-3): DVKVTQSSRYLVKRTGEKVFLECVQDMDHENMFWYRQDPGLGLRLIYFSYDVKMKEKGDIPEGYSVSREKKERFSLILESASTNQTSMYLCASSPRTGAGGNTIYFGEGSWLTVV.

This clonotype was observed at least ten times. The V and J genes are TRBV5-6 and TRBJ1-2; 8 bases are shared with TRBD1. Germline assignment: CDR1 SGHDT and CDR2 YYEEEE. CDR3 length equals 14 residues. V lost 0 bases to trimming and J lost 4 bases; unmatched junction nucleotides: 2. CDR3 residues: CASSLGDRTYGYTF. The CDR3 DNA reads TGTGCCAGCAGCTTGGGGGACAGGACCTATGGCTACACCTTC.